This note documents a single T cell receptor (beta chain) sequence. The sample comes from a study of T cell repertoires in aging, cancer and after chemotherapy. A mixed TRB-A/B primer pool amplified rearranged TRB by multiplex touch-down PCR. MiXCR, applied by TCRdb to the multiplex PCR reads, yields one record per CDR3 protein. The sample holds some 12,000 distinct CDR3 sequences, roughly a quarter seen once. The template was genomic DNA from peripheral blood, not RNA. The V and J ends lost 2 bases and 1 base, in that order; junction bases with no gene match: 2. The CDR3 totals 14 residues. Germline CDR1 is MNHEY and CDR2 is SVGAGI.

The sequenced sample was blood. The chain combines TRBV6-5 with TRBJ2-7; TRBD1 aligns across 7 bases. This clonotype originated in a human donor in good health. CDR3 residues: CASSYPTGSYEQYF. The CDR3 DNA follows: TGTGCCAGCAGTTACCCGACAGGGTCCTACGAGCAGTACTTC.